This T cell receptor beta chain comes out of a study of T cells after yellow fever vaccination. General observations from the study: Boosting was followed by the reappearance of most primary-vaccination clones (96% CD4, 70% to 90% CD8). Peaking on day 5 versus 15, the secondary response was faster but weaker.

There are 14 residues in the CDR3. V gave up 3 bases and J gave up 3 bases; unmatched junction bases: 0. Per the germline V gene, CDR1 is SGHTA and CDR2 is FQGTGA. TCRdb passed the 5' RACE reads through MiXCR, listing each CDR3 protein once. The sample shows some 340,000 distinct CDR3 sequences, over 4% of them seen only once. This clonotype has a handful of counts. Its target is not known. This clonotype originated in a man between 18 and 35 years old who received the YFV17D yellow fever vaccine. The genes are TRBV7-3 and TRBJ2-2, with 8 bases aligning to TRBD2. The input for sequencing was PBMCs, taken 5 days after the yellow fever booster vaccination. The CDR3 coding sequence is TGTGCCAGCAGCTTGACTAGCGACACCGGGGAGCTGTTTTTT. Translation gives CASSLTSDTGELFF.